The 18 T cell receptor beta chains below come from one sample, sequenced in a study of blood T cells in healthy people across ages. A J-beta primer mix and a sample-barcoded 5' primer were used in a second PCR of about 6 to 12 cycles. MiXCR, applied by TCRdb to the 5' RACE reads, yields one record per CDR3 protein. In the table there are around 1,700,000 distinct CDR3 sequences, over 25% of which are singletons. Sequencing was performed on blood. These receptors were taken from a woman aged 30 to 39 in good health.

This clonotype came up many times. The rearrangement joins TRBV7-9 to TRBJ2-4; perhaps D is TRBD1 or TRBD2 (6 bases each). CDR1 is SEHNR and CDR2 is FQNEAQ in the germline V gene (reference sequence). Trimming left V 4 bases short and J 6 bases short, with 13 bases between. The CDR3 is made up of 14 amino acids. The CDR3, as DNA: TGTGCCAGCAGCTCGGAGGGGGTGGGAAACATTCAGTACTTC. Translated: CASSSEGVGNIQYF.

The chain employs TRBV9 and TRBJ1-2; D is undetermined. The germline V and J ends were trimmed by 3 bases and 4 bases, with 10 bases remaining between them. The germline CDR1 and CDR2 sequences are SGDLS and YYNGEE. The CDR3 loop spans 13 amino acids. Here the CDR3 DNA reads TGTGCCAGCAGCGCCGACACTTTCTATGGCTACACCTTC. It translates to CASSADTFYGYTF.

As for this clonotype: A read error may be the cause here, since a much bigger clone is one base away. The rearrangement uses TRBV28 and TRBJ2-1; weak D call: TRBD2 (5 bases). The CDR3 is made up of 12 amino acids. Trimming stripped 6 bases from V and 13 bases from J, with 16 bases between. The germline V gene encodes CDR1 MDHEN and CDR2 SYDVKM. The DNA for the CDR3 is TGTGCCAGCAGCCCAAACGGGGAGACCCAGTTCTTC. Translated: CASSPNGETQFF.

The J gene is TRBJ2-3, the V gene TRBV6-2 or TRBV6-3; TRBD1 might be the D (5 bases). V lost 6 bases and J 7 bases, leaving 14 bases between the germline ends. The germline CDR1 and CDR2 sequences are MNHEY and SVGEGT. The CDR3 is 13 amino acids. CDR3 coding DNA: TGTGCCAGCAGCCAGTCAACAGGAAATACGCAGTATTTT. This codes for CASSQSTGNTQYF.

This clonotype was seen only a few times. The chain employs TRBV6-1 and TRBJ2-3; no firm D call. Trimming stripped 1 base from V and 6 bases from J, with 11 bases between. From germline, CDR1 is MNHNS and CDR2 SASEGT. The CDR3 totals 14 residues. The CDR3 loop reads CASSEESPVDTQYF. CDR3 sequence (DNA): TGTGCCAGCAGTGAAGAGAGCCCCGTGGATACGCAGTATTTT.

In its sample, this clonotype was seen many times. CDR3: CSGRTDKNIQYF. The CDR3 region has the DNA TGCAGTGGTCGGACAGACAAAAACATTCAGTACTTC. V gene TRBV29-1 combines with J gene TRBJ2-4; D possibly corresponds to TRBD1 (6 bases). The CDR3 runs to 12 residues. Looked up from germline, CDR1 is SQVTM and CDR2 is ANQGSEA.

In this sample, this clonotype turned up a few times. J is TRBJ2-7 and V is TRBV12-3 or TRBV12-4; no firm D call. The V and J ends lost 6 bases and 4 bases respectively, with 19 bases between them. The length of the CDR3 is 15 residues. The CDR3 bases are TGTGCCAGCAGCCCCCCGCTTCACCGCGGTTACGAGCAGTACTTC. It is translated as CASSPPLHRGYEQYF.

This clonotype was found many times. The V and J genes are TRBV6-6 and TRBJ2-3, with D uncertain. The CDR3 runs 11 residues. Germline V CDR1 and CDR2: MNHNY, SVGAGI (reference sequence). V gave up 2 bases and J gave up 6 bases, with 3 bases separating them. CDR3 DNA sequence: TGTGCCAGCAGTTACAGGGATACGCAGTATTTT. Amino acids: CASSYRDTQYF.

This clonotype has just a few counts. The genes are TRBV5-6 and TRBJ1-2; TRBD1 aligns across 7 bases. V shed 3 bases, J shed 4 bases, and the junction held 15 bases outside the gene matches. The CDR3 is made up of 17 amino acids. Germline loops: CDR1 SGHDT, CDR2 YYEEEE. DNA of the CDR3: TGTGCCAGCAGCTCGATTGGACAGGCCACACTCCTCTATGGCTACACCTTC. Protein product: CASSSIGQATLLYGYTF.

Remarks on this clonotype: Compared with germline, one end of the junction differs, possibly owing to a read error. The genes are TRBV7-9 and TRBJ1-1; D remains unclear. The CDR3 length is 16 residues. Germline-derived CDR1 and CDR2 are SEHNR and FQNEAQ (reference sequence). CDR3 bases: TGTGCCGGCAGCTTAGGGCGAGGCAGCCCGAACACTGAAGCTTTCTTT. It encodes CAGSLGRGSPNTEAFF.

The rearrangement uses TRBV7-2 and TRBJ2-3; weak D call: TRBD1 (8 bases). There are 15 residues in the CDR3. Germline V CDR1 and CDR2: SGHTA, FQGNSA. Between the trimmed V and J ends, which lost 5 bases and 8 bases, there was a span of 20 bases. In DNA, the CDR3 is TGTGCCAGCAGCCGCGGGAGACAGGGGTCAGGTACGCAGTATTTT. It is translated as CASSRGRQGSGTQYF.

The chain uses TRBV19 and TRBJ2-3; D is unclear. This CDR3 is 16 amino acids long. Trimming removed 7 bases from V and 0 bases from J, with 17 bases in between. Germline values: CDR1 LNHDA, CDR2 SQIVND (reference sequence). This CDR3 is CASKNEPASSTDTQYF. CDR3 sequence (DNA): TGTGCCAGTAAAAATGAACCGGCTTCTAGCACAGATACGCAGTATTTT.

J is TRBJ2-2 and V is TRBV5-1, with TRBD2 as a possible D gene (5 bases). V was cut by 6 bases and J by 0 bases, with 9 bases left in between. CDR1 and CDR2 from the germline V gene are SGHRS and YFSETQ. The CDR3 has 14 amino acids. CDR3 bases: TGCGCCAGCACTAGCAGGACGAACACCGGGGAGCTGTTTTTT. Protein product: CASTSRTNTGELFF.

In its sample, this clonotype was seen many times. The V and J genes are TRBV7-2 and TRBJ2-7; 14 bases align to TRBD2. Per the germline V gene, CDR1 is SGHTA and CDR2 is FQGNSA. The junction had 7 bases not matched to a gene; V was cut back by 4 bases and J by 5 bases. This CDR3 region has 16 residues. The CDR3 region is CASSWGLAGAVHEQYF. The CDR3 region has the DNA TGTGCCAGCAGCTGGGGACTAGCGGGAGCAGTTCACGAGCAGTACTTC.

This clonotype was detected many times. The chain employs TRBV12-3 or TRBV12-4 and TRBJ1-1, with D unresolved. The CDR3 extends over 12 amino acids. The V end was cut by 6 bases, the J end by 4 bases, with 9 bases between. The DNA of the CDR3 is TGTGCCAGCAGCTTATCGGGCACTGAAGCTTTCTTT. Protein product: CASSLSGTEAFF.

Details on this clonotype: The junction departs from the called germline gene at one end, perhaps through a read error. The chain has TRBV4-2 and TRBJ1-2; D ambiguous. Germline V gives CDR1 LGHNA, CDR2 YNFKEQ. This CDR3 comprises 15 residues. The CDR3 DNA follows: TGTGTCAGCAGCCGCCTAAATCCGGGTCCCTCTGGCTACACCTTC. Translation gives CVSSRLNPGPSGYTF.

The chain recombines TRBV12-3 or TRBV12-4 with TRBJ2-1, with D possibly being TRBD1 (5 bases). Trimming shortened V by 7 bases and J by 7 bases, and 11 bases separated the two germline ends. This CDR3 is 12 amino acids long. In nucleotides, the CDR3 is TGTGCCAGCACCCCAGGGTGGAATGAGCAGTTCTTC. It yields the protein CASTPGWNEQFF.

As for this clonotype: The junction and the germline gene differ at one end; a read error may be behind it. The V and J genes are TRBV5-1 and TRBJ2-3; 7 nucleotides match TRBD1. The CDR3 sequence is 14 residues long. The germline V gene has CDR1 SGHRS and CDR2 YFSETQ. DNA of the CDR3: TGCGCCAGCACGACAGGGCCTAGCACAGATATGCAGTATTTT. This sequence encodes CASTTGPSTDMQYF.